This is a list of T cell receptor beta chains from one sample in a study of molecular identifiers for immune sequencing clone quantification. TCRdb re-called the PCR reads with MiXCR, one entry per CDR3 protein. Here the sample spans approximately 100,000 distinct CDR3 sequences, 36% being singletons. Material for sequencing was naive CD8+ T cells from blood, with Jurkat cell RNA spiked in. These receptors all come from a human donor in good health. Some libraries in this study had Jurkat cell RNA spiked in. Both conserved end residues are part of each CDR3. The D gene is left open where the match is weak. The size entry is marked missing in some rows and otherwise reads once, few, many or a size class.

v_gene	d_gene	len	j_gene	abundance	CDR3aa	CDR3nt
TRBV19	NA	13	TRBJ1-1	NA	CASSMTLGAEAFF	TGTGCCAGTAGTATGACACTGGGCGCTGAAGCTTTCTTT
TRBV4-2	NA	17	TRBJ2-7	NA	CASSQEGRYSDLYEQYF	TGTGCCAGCAGCCAAGAGGGGAGATACTCGGACCTTTACGAGCAGTACTTC
TRBV6-2/TRBV6-3	NA	15	TRBJ2-7	NA	CANRRNRERSYEQYF	TGTGCCAACCGAAGAAACAGGGAGCGGTCCTACGAGCAGTACTTC
TRBV28	NA	14	TRBJ1-5	NA	CASSVNLSNQPQQF	TGTGCCAGTAGTGTCAACCTCAGCAATCAGCCCCAGCAATTT
TRBV11-2	TRBD1	13	TRBJ2-3	few	CASSFGTADTQYF	TGTGCCAGCAGCTTCGGGACAGCGGATACGCAGTATTTT
TRBV28	NA	15	TRBJ2-2	NA	CASSLHSANTGKLFF	TGTGCCAGCAGTTTACACAGCGCGAACACCGGGAAGCTGTTTTTT
TRBV10-3	TRBD1	12	TRBJ2-7	few	CATVDRGYEQYF	TGTGCCACCGTGGACAGGGGTTACGAGCAGTACTTC
TRBV6-1	TRBD1	13	TRBJ1-4	NA	CASSDQGDEKLFF	TGTGCCAGCAGTGATCAGGGGGATGAAAAACTGTTTTTT
TRBV2	NA	13	TRBJ1-2	NA	CASSEQTVRRYTF	TGTGCCAGCAGTGAACAGACAGTAAGACGCTACACCTTC
TRBV29-1	NA	18	TRBJ2-1	NA	CSVVARPPEGGSYNEQFF	TGCAGCGTTGTCGCAAGACCACCTGAAGGAGGCTCCTACAATGAGCAGTTCTTC
TRBV28	TRBD1	13	TRBJ2-1	few	CASSFTTGGEQFF	TGTGCCAGCAGTTTTACGACAGGGGGTGAGCAGTTCTTC
TRBV4-1	NA	12	TRBJ1-2	few	CASSQGLRGYTF	TGCGCCAGCAGCCAAGGTCTCCGCGGCTACACCTTC
TRBV5-5	NA	14	TRBJ2-7	many	CASSGGSRWYEQYF	TGTGCCAGCAGCGGCGGGTCCCGGTGGTACGAGCAGTACTTC
TRBV6-2/TRBV6-3	TRBD2	15	TRBJ2-1	NA	CASNQLAKSYSEQFF	TGTGCCAGCAACCAACTAGCGAAGTCCTACAGTGAGCAGTTCTTC
TRBV6-5	NA	11	TRBJ2-7	NA	CASRGAGEQYF	TGTGCCAGCAGGGGGGCGGGCGAGCAGTACTTC
TRBV4-3	NA	15	TRBJ1-3	few	CASSQGSGSGNTIYF	TGCGCCAGCAGCCAAGGCAGCGGCTCTGGAAACACCATATATTTT
TRBV27	TRBD2	15	TRBJ2-1	NA	CASSLYSGRVNEQFF	TGTGCCAGCAGTTTGTATAGCGGGAGAGTCAATGAGCAGTTCTTC
TRBV2	NA	13	TRBJ2-7	NA	CASSGPETYGQYF	TGTGCCAGTTCGGGACCCGAAACCTACGGGCAGTACTTC
TRBV11-2	NA	14	TRBJ2-1	once	CACSSAREGNEQFF	TGTGCCTGCAGCTCCGCCCGGGAAGGGAATGAGCAGTTCTTC
TRBV20-1	NA	11	TRBJ2-5	NA	CSARGGETQYF	TGCAGTGCTAGGGGCGGAGAGACCCAGTACTTC
TRBV7-2	NA	14	TRBJ1-4	many	CASSQLGFDEKLFF	TGTGCCAGCAGCCAACTGGGATTCGATGAAAAACTGTTTTTT
TRBV11-2	TRBD2	16	TRBJ2-7	few	CASSLFGLADGTEQYF	TGTGCCAGCAGCTTATTTGGACTAGCGGACGGCACCGAGCAGTACTTC
TRBV4-2	NA	14	TRBJ2-7	few	CASSQADQPYEQYF	TGTGCCAGCAGCCAAGCAGACCAGCCTTACGAGCAGTACTTC
TRBV4-3	NA	14	TRBJ2-7	many	CASSQDPISAEQYF	TGCGCCAGCAGCCAAGATCCTATTTCTGCTGAGCAGTACTTC
TRBV18	TRBD2	13	TRBJ2-1	NA	CASSPSSGSEQFF	TGTGCCAGCTCACCTTCTAGCGGATCCGAGCAGTTCTTC
TRBV27	NA	17	TRBJ2-2	medium-sized	CASMSPGAQGYTGELFF	TGTGCCAGCATGTCCCCTGGGGCGCAGGGTTACACCGGGGAGCTGTTTTTT
TRBV29-1	TRBD1	14	TRBJ2-7	few	CSVGPGTGGYEQYF	TGCAGCGTGGGGCCCGGGACAGGGGGCTACGAGCAGTACTTC
TRBV28	TRBD1	19	TRBJ2-7	NA	CASSIPSRPLDRENYEQYF	TGTGCCAGCAGCATCCCTTCTCGACCTTTGGACAGGGAGAACTACGAGCAGTACTTC
TRBV2	NA	13	TRBJ1-1	many	CASMFFRDTEAFF	TGTGCCAGCATGTTTTTCAGGGACACTGAAGCTTTCTTT
TRBV18	TRBD2	16	TRBJ2-5	NA	CASSPARGRAQETQYF	TGTGCCAGCTCCCCTGCTCGCGGGAGGGCCCAAGAGACCCAGTACTTC
TRBV2	NA	12	TRBJ2-5	few	CASTPRRETQYF	TGTGCCAGCACCCCCCGGCGAGAGACCCAGTACTTC
TRBV5-1	TRBD1	14	TRBJ2-7	NA	CASSWIGTADEQYF	TGCGCCAGCAGCTGGATCGGGACAGCCGACGAGCAGTACTTC
TRBV29-1	NA	13	TRBJ1-2	NA	CSADGDSNNGYSF	TGCAGCGCGGACGGAGACTCAAACAATGGCTACTCCTTC
TRBV10-3	TRBD2	18	TRBJ2-3	NA	CAISEPLTSGGITDTQYF	TGTGCCATCAGTGAGCCACTTACTAGCGGGGGTATCACAGATACGCAGTATTTT
TRBV14	NA	13	TRBJ2-3	many	CASSQGLGDTQYF	TGTGCCAGCAGCCAAGGTCTAGGAGATACGCAGTATTTT
TRBV7-2	TRBD1	17	TRBJ1-5	few	CASSLILLQGSNQPQHF	TGTGCCAGCAGCTTAATACTATTACAGGGGAGTAATCAGCCCCAGCATTTT
TRBV10-2	NA	15	TRBJ1-1	few	CASNLGPLMNTEAFF	TGCGCCAGCAACCTGGGACCGCTAATGAACACTGAAGCTTTCTTT
TRBV6-1	NA	10	TRBJ2-7	NA	CASRSYEQYF	TGTGCCAGCAGAAGCTACGAGCAGTACTTC
TRBV20-1	TRBD1	12	TRBJ2-7	many	CSAIPRGLEQYF	TGCAGTGCGATACCCAGGGGGCTCGAGCAGTACTTC
TRBV7-9	TRBD1	15	TRBJ2-1	NA	CASSTRTGPYNEQFF	TGTGCCAGCAGCACCCGGACAGGGCCCTACAATGAGCAGTTCTTC
TRBV19	NA	13	TRBJ1-1	NA	CAGSMLVYTEAFF	TGTGCCGGTAGTATGCTAGTATACACTGAAGCTTTCTTT
TRBV7-9	NA	15	TRBJ2-5	NA	CASANGGLLQETQHF	TGTGCCAGCGCTAACGGGGGCCTACTACAAGAGACCCAGCACTTC
TRBV11-2	NA	15	TRBJ2-3	NA	CASSHRVLRTDTQYF	TGTGCCAGCAGCCACCGGGTCCTGCGCACAGATACGCAGTATTTT
TRBV4-2	NA	16	TRBJ2-7	few	CASSQARDISSYEQYF	TGTGCCAGCAGCCAAGCCCGGGACATAAGCTCCTACGAGCAGTACTTC
TRBV7-6	TRBD2	15	TRBJ2-3	NA	CASTRSLAGTDTQYF	TGTGCCAGCACCCGATCTCTAGCGGGGACAGATACGCAGTATTTT
TRBV20-1	NA	14	TRBJ2-3	few	CSASPGSPTDTQYF	TGCAGTGCCTCACCGGGTTCCCCCACAGATACGCAGTATTTT
TRBV27	NA	15	TRBJ2-3	many	CASSLSAGFSDTQYF	TGTGCCAGCAGTTTATCGGCAGGTTTTTCAGATACGCAGTATTTT
TRBV7-9	NA	15	TRBJ2-7	NA	CASSRSTSPSYEQYF	TGTGCCAGCAGCAGGTCGACCAGCCCCTCCTACGAGCAGTACTTC
TRBV4-3	TRBD2	14	TRBJ2-7	NA	CSSSPGLAVYEQYF	TGCTCCAGCAGCCCAGGACTAGCGGTCTACGAGCAGTACTTC
TRBV4-3	NA	15	TRBJ2-5	few	CASSQGWTVEETQYF	TGCGCCAGCAGCCAAGGATGGACTGTCGAAGAGACCCAGTACTTC
TRBV9	NA	15	TRBJ1-1	NA	CASSVGAGTRTEAFF	TGTGCCAGCAGCGTAGGGGCGGGGACGCGGACTGAAGCTTTCTTT
TRBV9	NA	13	TRBJ2-2	NA	CASSRSGTGELFF	TGTGCCAGCAGCCGCAGTGGAACCGGGGAGCTGTTTTTT
TRBV4-2	NA	17	TRBJ2-1	NA	CASSHTLQRVAYNEQFF	TGTGCCAGCAGCCACACCTTGCAGCGAGTAGCCTACAATGAGCAGTTCTTC
TRBV29-1	TRBD1	13	TRBJ1-6	many	CSVLRDSNSPLHF	TGCAGCGTCCTCCGGGACAGCAATTCACCCCTCCACTTT
TRBV7-2	TRBD2	14	TRBJ2-7	NA	CASSLEPAGGGQYF	TGTGCCAGCAGCTTAGAACCAGCGGGGGGGGGGCAGTACTTC
TRBV11-2	NA	17	TRBJ2-1	few	CASSPRSLGFGYNEQFF	TGTGCCAGCAGCCCACGAAGTTTAGGGTTCGGGTACAATGAGCAGTTCTTC
TRBV27	NA	13	TRBJ2-3	NA	CASSPAGADTQYF	TGTGCCAGCAGCCCCGCGGGCGCAGATACGCAGTATTTT
TRBV7-7	NA	15	TRBJ2-3	NA	CASSSSGAPADTQNF	TGTGCCAGCAGCTCGTCAGGGGCGCCCGCAGATACGCAGAATTTT
TRBV28	TRBD1	14	TRBJ1-4	few	CASRRGRVDEKLFF	TGTGCCAGCAGAAGGGGGCGCGTTGATGAAAAACTGTTTTTT